This T cell receptor (beta chain) was identified during a study of CD8 T cells in ankylosing spondylitis (dated by TCRdb to the late 2010s). Looking at the study overall: The study set out to find disease-linked TCR variants by profiling T cell receptor beta repertoires in ankylosing spondylitis patients and healthy donors. Peripheral blood samples were taken, and synovial fluid was additionally collected from ankylosing spondylitis patients. The whole study cohort included roughly 110 healthy donors and 25 or so ankylosing spondylitis patients.

The investigation overall reported the following: A TCR beta motif of about eight highly homologous amino acid variants appeared characteristic of blood from ankylosing spondylitis patients. A CD8+ phenotype was shown by the disease-linked clones, which were found at relatively low frequencies in peripheral blood. Significant enrichment of the disease-linked clones was reported in matched synovial fluid samples from ankylosing spondylitis patients. Some TCR beta motif variants had previously been reported in synovial fluid and blood of reactive arthritis patients, which suggested common disease-initiation mechanisms.

Trimming leaves V shorter by 0 bases and J shorter by 6 bases, with the junction holding 6 bases beyond the gene matches. The CDR3, from cysteine to phenylalanine, totals 16 residues. The DNA shown is the 48-base CDR3, in frame from base 1. Via the germline V gene, CDR1 is SGHRS and CDR2 YFSETQ. Instrument on record: Illumina HiSeq 2500. Quantitative 5'-RACE with molecular barcodes was used to prepare TCR beta libraries. In the paper's pipeline: To identify disease-linked TCR variants, a new computational method was used, one built on a probabilistic model of VDJ rearrangement. TCRdb reran the public reads through fastp at Q25 and MiXCR, keeping productive beta chains. Each record represents a unique CDR3 protein, reported with the most common genes and DNA among its rows. The V and J calls were determined by TCRdb, not by the authors. The sample yields 200,000 to 300,000 distinct CDR3 sequences; approximately 8.4% were counted once. Approximately 5% of the sample comes from the top ten.

Many counts were recorded for this clonotype. This clone's antigen is unknown. Base qualities were left out, and no much larger clone turns up one base away. The clonotype was recovered from a female donor with ankylosing spondylitis or in good health (not recorded which). Specimen: blood, either unsorted or a sorted T cell fraction (not recorded which). Recombination joined TRBV5-1 with TRBJ2-2, with 9 bases matching TRBD2. The bases are TGCGCCAGCAGCTTGGCTGTAGCGGGAGAGCCCGGGGAGCTGTTTTTT. This is translated as CASSLAVAGEPGELFF.